The clone carrying this TCR beta chain was observed a few times. Both TRBC1 and TRBC2 were covered by a beta constant-region primer of two equimolar oligonucleotides. Ligated cDNA was amplified by four rounds of PCR with nested alpha and beta constant-region primers and SP2. One entry per CDR3 protein, called by TCRdb with MiXCR from the UMI-ligation and nested PCR reads. The data hold 150,000 or so distinct CDR3 sequences, with around 15% observed a single time. This entry belongs to a study of naive and memory T cell subsets. Germline V gene sequence: CDR1 MNHEY, CDR2 SVGAGI. With V trimmed by 7 bases and J by 4 bases, 11 bases remained unmatched. The CDR3 is made up of 15 amino acids.

Source material: naive CD4+ T cells from blood. The TCR was taken from a human donor in good health. The chain has TRBV6-5 and TRBJ2-5, with TRBD1 matching 8 bases. CDR3 sequence reads: CASTRQGHGGETQYF. CDR3 DNA: TGTGCCAGCACCCGACAGGGGCACGGTGGAGAGACCCAGTACTTC.